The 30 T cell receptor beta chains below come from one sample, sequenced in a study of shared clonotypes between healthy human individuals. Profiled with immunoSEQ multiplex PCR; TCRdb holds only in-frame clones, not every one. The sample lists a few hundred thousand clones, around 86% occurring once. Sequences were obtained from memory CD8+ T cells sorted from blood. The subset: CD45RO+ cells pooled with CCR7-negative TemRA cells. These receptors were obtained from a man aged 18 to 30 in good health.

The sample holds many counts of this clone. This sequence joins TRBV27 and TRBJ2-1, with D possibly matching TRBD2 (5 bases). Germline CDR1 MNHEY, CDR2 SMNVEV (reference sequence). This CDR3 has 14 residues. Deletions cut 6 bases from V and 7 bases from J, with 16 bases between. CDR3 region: CASRPGFPGNEQFF. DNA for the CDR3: TGTGCCAGCAGGCCGGGATTCCCGGGGAATGAGCAGTTCTTC.

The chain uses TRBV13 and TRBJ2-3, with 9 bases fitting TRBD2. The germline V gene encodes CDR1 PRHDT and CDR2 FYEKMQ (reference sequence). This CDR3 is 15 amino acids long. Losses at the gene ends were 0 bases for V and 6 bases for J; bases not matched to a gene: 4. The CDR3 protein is CASSLGAGGADTQYF. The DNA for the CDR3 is TGTGCCAGCAGCTTAGGGGCGGGAGGGGCGGATACGCAGTATTTT.

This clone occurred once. The CDR3 sequence is CASSLVGVPEKLFF. CDR3 nucleotides: TGTGCCAGCAGCTTGGTCGGGGTCCCTGAAAAACTGTTTTTT. The gene calls are TRBV7-2 and TRBJ1-4; D is ambiguous. CDR1 is SGHTA and CDR2 is FQGNSA in the germline V gene. Trimming shortened V by 3 bases and J by 7 bases, and 12 bases separated the two germline ends. The CDR3 is made up of 14 amino acids.

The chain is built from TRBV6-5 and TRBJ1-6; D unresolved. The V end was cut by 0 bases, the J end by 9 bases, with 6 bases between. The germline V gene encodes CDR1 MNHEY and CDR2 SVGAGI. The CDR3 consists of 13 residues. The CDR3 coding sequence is TGTGCCAGCAGTTACTCGATAGTTTCACCCCTCCACTTT. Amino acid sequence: CASSYSIVSPLHF.

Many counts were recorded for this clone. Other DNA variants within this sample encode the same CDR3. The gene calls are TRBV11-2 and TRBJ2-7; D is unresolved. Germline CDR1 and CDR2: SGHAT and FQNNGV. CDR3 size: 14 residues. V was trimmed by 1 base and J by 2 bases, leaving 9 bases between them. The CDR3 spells CASSLVTGAYEQYF. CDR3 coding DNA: TGTGCCAGCAGCTTAGTAACTGGGGCCTACGAGCAGTACTTC.

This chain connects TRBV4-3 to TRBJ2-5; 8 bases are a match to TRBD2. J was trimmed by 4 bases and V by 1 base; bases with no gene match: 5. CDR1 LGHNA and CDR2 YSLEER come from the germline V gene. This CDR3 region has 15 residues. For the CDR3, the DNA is TGCGCCAGCAGCCAAGGGACTAGCACCCCAGAGACCCAGTACTTC. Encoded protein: CASSQGTSTPETQYF.

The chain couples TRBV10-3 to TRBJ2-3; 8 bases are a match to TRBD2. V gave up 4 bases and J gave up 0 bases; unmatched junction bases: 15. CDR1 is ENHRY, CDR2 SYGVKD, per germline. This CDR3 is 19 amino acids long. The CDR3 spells CAISVRREVILPSTDTQYF. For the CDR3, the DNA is TGTGCCATCAGTGTTCGGCGGGAGGTTATCTTACCTAGCACAGATACGCAGTATTTT.

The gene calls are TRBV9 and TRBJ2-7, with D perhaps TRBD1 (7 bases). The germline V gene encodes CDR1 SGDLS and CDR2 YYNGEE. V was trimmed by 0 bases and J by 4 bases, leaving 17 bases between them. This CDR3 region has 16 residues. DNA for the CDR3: TGTGCCAGCAGCGTAGGCGGGACAGCCAGCGTTTACGAGCAGTACTTC. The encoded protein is CASSVGGTASVYEQYF.

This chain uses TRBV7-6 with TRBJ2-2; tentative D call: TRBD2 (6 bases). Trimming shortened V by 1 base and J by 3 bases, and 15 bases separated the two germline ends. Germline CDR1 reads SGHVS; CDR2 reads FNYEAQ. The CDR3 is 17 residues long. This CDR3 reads CASSLVVGGADTGELFF. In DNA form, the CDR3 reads TGTGCCAGCAGCTTAGTGGTAGGCGGGGCCGACACCGGGGAGCTGTTTTTT.

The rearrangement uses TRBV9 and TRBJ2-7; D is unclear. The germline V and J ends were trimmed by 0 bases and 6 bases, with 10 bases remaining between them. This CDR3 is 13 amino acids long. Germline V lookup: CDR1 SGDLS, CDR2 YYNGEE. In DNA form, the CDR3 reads TGTGCCAGCAGCGTAGATGGCCCCTGCGAGCAGTACTTC. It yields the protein CASSVDGPCEQYF. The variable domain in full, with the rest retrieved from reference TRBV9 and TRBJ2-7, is DSGVTQTPKHLITATGQRVTLRCSPRSGDLSVYWYQQSLDQGLQFLIQYYNGEERAKGNILERFSAQQFPDLHSELNLSSLELGDSALYFCASSVDGPCEQYFGPGTRLTVT.

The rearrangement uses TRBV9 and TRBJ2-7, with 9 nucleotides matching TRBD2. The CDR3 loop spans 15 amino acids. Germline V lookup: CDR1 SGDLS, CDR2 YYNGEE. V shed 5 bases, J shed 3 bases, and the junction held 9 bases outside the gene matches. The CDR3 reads CASSPRGSGSYEQYF. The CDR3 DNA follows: TGTGCCAGCAGTCCGAGGGGTAGCGGGAGCTACGAGCAGTACTTC. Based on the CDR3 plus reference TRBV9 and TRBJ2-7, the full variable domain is DSGVTQTPKHLITATGQRVTLRCSPRSGDLSVYWYQQSLDQGLQFLIQYYNGEERAKGNILERFSAQQFPDLHSELNLSSLELGDSALYFCASSPRGSGSYEQYFGPGTRLTVT.

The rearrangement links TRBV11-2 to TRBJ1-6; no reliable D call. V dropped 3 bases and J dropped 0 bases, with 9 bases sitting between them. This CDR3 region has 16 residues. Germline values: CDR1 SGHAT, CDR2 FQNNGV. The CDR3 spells CASSFGPSSYNSPLHF. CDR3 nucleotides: TGTGCCAGCAGCTTTGGGCCGAGCTCCTATAATTCACCCCTCCACTTT.

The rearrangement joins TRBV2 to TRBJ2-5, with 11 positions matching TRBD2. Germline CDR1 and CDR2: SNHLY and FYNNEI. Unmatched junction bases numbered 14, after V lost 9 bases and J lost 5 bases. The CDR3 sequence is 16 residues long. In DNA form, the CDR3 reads TGTGCCAGTAGAAAAGGTAGCGGGGGGGCCGAGGAGACCCAGTACTTC. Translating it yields CASRKGSGGAEETQYF.

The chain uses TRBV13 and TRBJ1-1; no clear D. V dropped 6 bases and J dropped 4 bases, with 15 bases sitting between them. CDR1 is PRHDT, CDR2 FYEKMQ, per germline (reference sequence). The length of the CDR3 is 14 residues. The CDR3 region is CASRVRGEVTEAFF. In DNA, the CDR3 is TGTGCCAGCAGGGTCCGAGGAGAGGTCACTGAAGCTTTCTTT.

CDR3 amino acids: CATSTGQGLETQYF. The DNA of the CDR3 is TGTGCCACCAGCACCGGACAGGGTCTGGAGACCCAGTACTTC. The chain couples TRBV15 to TRBJ2-5; 8 bases fit TRBD1. The V gene's germline CDR1 is LNHNV and CDR2 YYDKDF (reference sequence). This CDR3 is 14 amino acids long. V shed 4 bases and J 5 bases; nucleotides not matched to a gene: 6.

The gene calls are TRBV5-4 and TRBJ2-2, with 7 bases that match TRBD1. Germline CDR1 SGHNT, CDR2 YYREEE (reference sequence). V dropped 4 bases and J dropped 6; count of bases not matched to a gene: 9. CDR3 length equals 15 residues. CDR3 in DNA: TGTGCCAGCAGCCCTACGACAGGGTACGCCGGGGAGCTGTTTTTT. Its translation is CASSPTTGYAGELFF.

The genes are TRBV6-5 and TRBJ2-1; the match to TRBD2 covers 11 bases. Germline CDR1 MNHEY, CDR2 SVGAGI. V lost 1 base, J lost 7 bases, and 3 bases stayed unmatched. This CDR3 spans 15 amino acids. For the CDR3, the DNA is TGTGCCAGCAGTTACTTCACTAGCGGGAGTAATGAGCAGTTCTTC. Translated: CASSYFTSGSNEQFF.

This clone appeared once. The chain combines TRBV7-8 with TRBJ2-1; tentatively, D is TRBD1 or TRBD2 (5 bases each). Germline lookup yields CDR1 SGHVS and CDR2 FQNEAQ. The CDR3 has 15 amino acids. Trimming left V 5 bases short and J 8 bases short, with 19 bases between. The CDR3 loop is CASSPAGYLGDEQFF. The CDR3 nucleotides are TGTGCCAGCAGCCCGGCGGGCTACCTGGGGGATGAGCAGTTCTTC.

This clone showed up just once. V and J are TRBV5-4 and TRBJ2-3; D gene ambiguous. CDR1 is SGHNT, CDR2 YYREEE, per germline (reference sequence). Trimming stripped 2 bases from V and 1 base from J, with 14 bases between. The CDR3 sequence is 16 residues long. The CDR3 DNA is TGTGCCAGCAGCTTTTTAGGGCTTCTTGGCACAGATACGCAGTATTTT. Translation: CASSFLGLLGTDTQYF. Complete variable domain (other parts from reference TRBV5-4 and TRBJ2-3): ETGVTQSPTHLIKTRGQQVTLRCSSQSGHNTVSWYQQALGQGPQFIFQYYREEENGRGNFPPRFSGLQFPNYSSELNVNALELDDSALYLCASSFLGLLGTDTQYFGPGTRLTVL.

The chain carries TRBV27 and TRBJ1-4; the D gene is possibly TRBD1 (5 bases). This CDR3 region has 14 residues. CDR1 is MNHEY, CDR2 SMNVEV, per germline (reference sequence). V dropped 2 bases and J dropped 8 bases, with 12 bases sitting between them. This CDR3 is CASSLQGSGEKLFF. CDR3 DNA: TGTGCCAGCAGTTTACAGGGTTCAGGGGAAAAACTGTTTTTT.

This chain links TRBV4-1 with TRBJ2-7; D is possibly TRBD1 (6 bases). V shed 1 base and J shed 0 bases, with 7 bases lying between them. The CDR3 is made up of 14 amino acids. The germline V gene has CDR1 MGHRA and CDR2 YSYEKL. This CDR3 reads CASSQVGGSYEQYF. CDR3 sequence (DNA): TGCGCCAGCAGCCAAGTAGGGGGCTCCTACGAGCAGTACTTC.

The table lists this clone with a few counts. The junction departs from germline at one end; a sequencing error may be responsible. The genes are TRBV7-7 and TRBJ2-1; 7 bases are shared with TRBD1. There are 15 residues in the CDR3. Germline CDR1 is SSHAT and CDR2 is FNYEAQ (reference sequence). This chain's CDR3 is CASSKTGSSYNEQFF. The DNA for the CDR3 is TGTGCTAGCAGCAAGACAGGGAGCTCCTACAATGAGCAGTTCTTC.

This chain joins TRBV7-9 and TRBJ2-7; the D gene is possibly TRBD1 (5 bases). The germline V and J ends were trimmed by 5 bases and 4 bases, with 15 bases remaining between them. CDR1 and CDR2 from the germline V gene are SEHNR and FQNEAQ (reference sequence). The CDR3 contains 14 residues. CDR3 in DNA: TGTGCCAGCAGCATCGACAGTACCTCGTACGAGCAGTACTTC. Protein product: CASSIDSTSYEQYF.

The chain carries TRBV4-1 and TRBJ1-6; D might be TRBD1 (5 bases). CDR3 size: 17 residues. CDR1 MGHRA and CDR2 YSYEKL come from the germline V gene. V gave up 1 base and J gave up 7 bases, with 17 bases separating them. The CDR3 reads CASSQGDPTVDNSPLHF. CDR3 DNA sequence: TGCGCCAGCAGCCAAGGAGACCCGACAGTAGACAATTCACCCCTCCACTTT.

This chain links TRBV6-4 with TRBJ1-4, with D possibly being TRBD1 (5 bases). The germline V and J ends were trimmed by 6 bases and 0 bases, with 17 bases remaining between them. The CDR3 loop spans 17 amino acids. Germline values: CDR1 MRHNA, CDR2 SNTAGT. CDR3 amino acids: CASRVWRDLATNEKLFF. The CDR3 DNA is TGTGCCAGCAGGGTTTGGAGGGACCTTGCAACTAATGAAAAACTGTTTTTT.

CDR3 sequence: CASSFSSLDEQFF. As DNA, the CDR3 is TGTGCCAGCAGTTTTTCATCCTTGGATGAGCAGTTCTTC. The chain carries TRBV27 and TRBJ2-1; D is uncertain. V lost 3 bases and J 8 bases, leaving 11 bases between the germline ends. Germline values: CDR1 MNHEY, CDR2 SMNVEV (reference sequence). This CDR3 spans 13 amino acids.

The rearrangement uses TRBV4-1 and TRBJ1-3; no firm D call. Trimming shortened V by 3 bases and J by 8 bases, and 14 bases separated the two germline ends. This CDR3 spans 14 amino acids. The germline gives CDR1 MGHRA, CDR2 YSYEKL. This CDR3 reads CASSHPQSRDTIYF. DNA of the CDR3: TGCGCCAGCAGCCACCCCCAAAGTCGGGACACCATATATTTT.

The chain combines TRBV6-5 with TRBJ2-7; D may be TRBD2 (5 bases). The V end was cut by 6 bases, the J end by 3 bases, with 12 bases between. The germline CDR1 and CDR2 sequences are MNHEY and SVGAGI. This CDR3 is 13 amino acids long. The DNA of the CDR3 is TGTGCCAGCAGCCCAGAACGGGACTACGAGCAGTACTTC. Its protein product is CASSPERDYEQYF.

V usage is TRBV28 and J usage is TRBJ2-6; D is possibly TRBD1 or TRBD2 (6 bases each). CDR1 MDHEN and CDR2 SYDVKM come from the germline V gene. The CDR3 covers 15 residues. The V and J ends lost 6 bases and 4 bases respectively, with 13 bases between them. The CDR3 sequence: CASSGGAPGANVLTF. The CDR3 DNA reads TGTGCCAGCAGCGGGGGCGCCCCCGGGGCCAACGTCCTGACTTTC.

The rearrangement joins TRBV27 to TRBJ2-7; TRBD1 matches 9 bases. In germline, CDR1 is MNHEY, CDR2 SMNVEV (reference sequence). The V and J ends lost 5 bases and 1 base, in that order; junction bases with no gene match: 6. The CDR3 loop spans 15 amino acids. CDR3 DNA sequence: TGTGCCAGCAGTCACGGACAGGGGAGTTCCTACGAGCAGTACTTC. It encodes CASSHGQGSSYEQYF.